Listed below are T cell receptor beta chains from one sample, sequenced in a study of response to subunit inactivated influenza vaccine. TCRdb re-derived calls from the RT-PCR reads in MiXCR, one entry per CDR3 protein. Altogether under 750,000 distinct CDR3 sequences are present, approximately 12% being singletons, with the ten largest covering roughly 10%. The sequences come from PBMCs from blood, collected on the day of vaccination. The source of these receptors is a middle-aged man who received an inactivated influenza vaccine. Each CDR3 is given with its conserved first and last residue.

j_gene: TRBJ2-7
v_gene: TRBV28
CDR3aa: CASANPTYEQYF

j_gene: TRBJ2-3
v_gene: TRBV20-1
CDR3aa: CSARDLAGGTDTQYF

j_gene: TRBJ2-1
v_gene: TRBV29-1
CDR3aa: CSVLKSGRGYNEQFF

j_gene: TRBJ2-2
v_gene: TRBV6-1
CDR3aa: CASSESGSGELFF

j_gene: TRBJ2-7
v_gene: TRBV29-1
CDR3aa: CSDPGGYEQYF

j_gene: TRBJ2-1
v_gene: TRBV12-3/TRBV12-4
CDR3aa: CASSLSGGGYEQFF

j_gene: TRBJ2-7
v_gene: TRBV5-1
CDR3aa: CASSPVATASYEQYF

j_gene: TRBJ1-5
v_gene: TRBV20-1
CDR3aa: CSANRRNNQPQHF

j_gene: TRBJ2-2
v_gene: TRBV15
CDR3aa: CATSGSGHTGELFF

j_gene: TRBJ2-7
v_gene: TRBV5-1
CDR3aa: CASSLGPSGEQYF

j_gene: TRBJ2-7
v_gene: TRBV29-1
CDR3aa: CSVITSFYEQYF

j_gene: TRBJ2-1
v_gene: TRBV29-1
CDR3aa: CSCSGDTYNEQFF

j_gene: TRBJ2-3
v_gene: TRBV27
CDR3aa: CASSYGRLNTDTQYF

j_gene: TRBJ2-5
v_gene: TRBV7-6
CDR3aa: CASSLGGNEETQYF

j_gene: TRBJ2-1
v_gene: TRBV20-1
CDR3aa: CSARGPGRGQNEQFF

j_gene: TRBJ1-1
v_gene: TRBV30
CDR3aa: CAWQGYTEAFF

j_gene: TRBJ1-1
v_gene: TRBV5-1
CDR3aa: CASSLAPATDSEAFF

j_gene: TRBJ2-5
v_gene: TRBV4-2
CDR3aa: CASSLFQRGDQETQYF

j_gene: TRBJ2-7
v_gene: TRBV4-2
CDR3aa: CASSQGGLGGTREQYF

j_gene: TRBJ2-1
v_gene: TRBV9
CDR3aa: CASSVEQYNEQFF

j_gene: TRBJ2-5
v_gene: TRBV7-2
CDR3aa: CASSISSGRAQETQYF

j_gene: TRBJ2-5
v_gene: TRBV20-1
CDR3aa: CSASGFVAGIQETQYF

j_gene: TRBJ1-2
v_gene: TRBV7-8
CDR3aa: CASSLTGGVGYGYTF

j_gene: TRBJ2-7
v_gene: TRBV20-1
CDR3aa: CSAALLGGAYEQYF

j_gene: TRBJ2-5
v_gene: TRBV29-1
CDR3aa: CSAGDRGMRTQYF

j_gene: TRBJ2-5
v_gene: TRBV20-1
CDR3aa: CSANRGATQETQYF

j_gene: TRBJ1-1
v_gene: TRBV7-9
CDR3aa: CASSQTGARTEAFF

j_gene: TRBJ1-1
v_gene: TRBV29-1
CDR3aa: CSGGQGLGTEAFF

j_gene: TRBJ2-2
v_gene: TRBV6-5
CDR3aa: CASSYSGGGRTGELFF

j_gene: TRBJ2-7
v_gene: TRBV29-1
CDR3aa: CSSRDNSYEQYF

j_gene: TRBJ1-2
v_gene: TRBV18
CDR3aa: CASSPTNTGGYTF

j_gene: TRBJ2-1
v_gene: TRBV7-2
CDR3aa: CASSLVSVINEQFF

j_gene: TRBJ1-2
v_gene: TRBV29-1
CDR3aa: CSVEGSGYTF

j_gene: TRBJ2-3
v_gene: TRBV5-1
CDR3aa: CARRGTQPTDTQYF

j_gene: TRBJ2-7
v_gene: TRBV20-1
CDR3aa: CSAFPGTSGLQGQYF

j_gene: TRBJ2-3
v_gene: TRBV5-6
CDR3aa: CASSRGTEDTQSF

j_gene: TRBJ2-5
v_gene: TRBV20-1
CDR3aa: CSTTTGGQGYRETQYF

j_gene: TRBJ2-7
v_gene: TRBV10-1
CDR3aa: CASSEGDRGHEQYF

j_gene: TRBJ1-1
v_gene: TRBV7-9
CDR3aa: CASSAKTGENTEAFF

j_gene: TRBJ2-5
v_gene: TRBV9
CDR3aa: CASSATAGVGETQYF

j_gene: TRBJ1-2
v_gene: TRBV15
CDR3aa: CATSRDFSPGTGDYGYTF